Listed here is a single T cell receptor beta chain. The antigen is unknown. This sample is drawn from a study of cytomegalovirus exposure and HLA in healthy donors. Study as a whole: Approximately 180 million T cells yielded some 100 million unique TCR beta sequences, as an earlier analysis found. Study-wide results and limits: The sole available immune exposure information was CMV serostatus. A later analysis appeared to link common viral pathogens to several of the most significant clusters. When analyzed later, a missense DCLRE1C variant was found to be linked to TCR beta V- and J-gene trimming.

This CDR3 comprises 17 residues. V was clipped by 4 bases and J by 0 bases; unmatched bases: 8. Germline CDR1 and CDR2: SEHNR and FQNEAQ (reference sequence). With 60 Vbeta and 13 Jbeta primers, the PCR was carried out. This table comes from immunoSEQ multiplex PCR, and its TCRdb copy is limited to in-frame clones, with some not included. Of 120,000 or so clones listed, around 75% are singletons. The V gene is TRBV7-9, the J gene TRBJ1-3, with 8 bases identical to TRBD1. Sequencing used PBMCs. This TCR came from a woman in her thirties or forties in good health and CMV-seropositive. CDR3 DNA sequence: TGTGCCAGCAGCTCCCACGACAGGGGCTACTCTGGAAACACCATATATTTT. It codes for CASSSHDRGYSGNTIYF.